This TCR beta chain is from a study of regulatory T cells in long-lasting Graves disease. The germline CDR1 and CDR2 sequences are SGHTS and YDEGEE. CDR3 length equals 16 residues. V gave up 4 bases and J gave up 0 bases; unmatched junction bases: 8. To make TCR beta libraries, researchers used iRepertoire HTBI primers and Arm-PCR of CDR3 regions. TCRdb called the multiplex PCR reads again in MiXCR, with one record for every CDR3 protein. Of about 620,000 distinct CDR3 sequences listed, about 15% are singletons. There are a few counts of this clonotype. Documented time point: newly diagnosed GD, antithyroid drugs for less than 3 months. RNA extracted from PBMCs served as the sequencing template. The sample was also reused in another study, on T cells in Graves' hyperthyroidism and ophthalmopathy.

The specimen was peripheral blood mononuclear cells (PBMCs), collected at new diagnosis, from a patient treated with antithyroid drugs. V is TRBV5-8 and J is TRBJ2-7, with 9 bases matching TRBD2. This sequence was found in a woman in her twenties or thirties with Graves disease. DNA for the CDR3: TGTGCCAGCAGCGCCCCGGGACTAGCAGACTCCTACGAGCAGTACTTC. It translates to CASSAPGLADSYEQYF. The full variable domain, completed using reference TRBV5-8 and TRBJ2-7, is EAGVTQSPTHLIKTRGQQATLRCSPISGHTSVYWYQQALGLGLQFLLWYDEGEERNRGNFPPRFSGRQFPNYSSELNVNALELEDSALYLCASSAPGLADSYEQYFGPGTRLTVT.